The 20 T cell receptor beta chains given below trace back to one sample, sequenced in a study of blood T cell repertoires in COVID-19. Data came from immunoSEQ multiplex PCR; TCRdb stores just in-frame clones and leaves some out. The sample has 70,000 to 85,000 clones, roughly 84% seen once. The sample was peripheral blood. The receptors were sampled from a man in his sixties or seventies with active or convalescent COVID-19.

This clone came up once. V usage is TRBV7-8 and J usage is TRBJ2-7; 8 positions agree with TRBD1. This CDR3 has 16 amino acids. CDR1 and CDR2 (germline): SGHVS, FQNEAQ. Germline trimming cut 5 bases from V and 4 bases from J; bases unmatched to any gene: 13. CDR3 residues: CASSPGESGGRYEQYF. CDR3 bases: TGTGCCAGCAGCCCGGGGGAGTCAGGGGGCAGGTACGAGCAGTACTTC.

The genes are TRBV3-1 (or the pseudogene TRBV3-2) and TRBJ1-2, with D unresolved. The germline V and J ends were trimmed by 7 bases and 6 bases, with 12 bases remaining between them. CDR1 LGHDT and CDR2 YNNKEL come from the germline V gene (reference sequence). This CDR3 has 12 residues. The CDR3 region is CASTSEGDGYTF. CDR3 bases: TGTGCCAGCACCTCAGAGGGTGATGGCTACACCTTC.

The rearrangement uses TRBV7-9 and TRBJ1-2; D uncertain. CDR1 and CDR2 (germline): SEHNR, FQNEAQ (reference sequence). This CDR3 is built from 13 residues. V lost 7 bases and J 0 bases, leaving 9 bases between the germline ends. For the CDR3, the DNA is TGTGCCAGCATTACCGACACTAACTATGGCTACACCTTC. Protein sequence: CASITDTNYGYTF.

J is TRBJ1-4 and V is TRBV6-5; D is possibly TRBD1 (6 bases). Trimming took off 8 bases at V and 3 bases at J, with 7 bases between the two ends. CDR1 is MNHEY, CDR2 SVGAGI, per germline. The CDR3 has 12 residues. This chain's CDR3 is CASGQSNEKLFF. DNA for the CDR3: TGTGCCAGCGGACAGTCTAATGAAAAACTGTTTTTT.

This clone has just one count. CDR3 in amino acids: CSASRQGSIYEQYF. CDR3 sequence (DNA): TGCAGTGCTAGTAGGCAGGGGTCCATCTACGAGCAGTACTTC. The chain links TRBV20-1 to TRBJ2-7; D might be TRBD1 (6 bases). This CDR3 spans 14 amino acids. Trimming cost V 3 bases and J 3 bases, with 15 bases left between them. The germline CDR1 and CDR2 sequences are DFQATT and SNEGSKA (reference sequence).

This sequence joins TRBV24-1 and TRBJ2-5; D is possibly TRBD1 (5 bases). This CDR3 spans 15 amino acids. Deletions cut 6 bases from V and 1 base from J, with 14 bases between. CDR1 KGHDR and CDR2 SFDVKD come from the germline V gene. This CDR3 reads CATSLGQGLQETQYF. CDR3 DNA: TGTGCCACCAGTTTAGGGCAGGGCCTCCAAGAGACCCAGTACTTC.

The chain is built from TRBV6-5 and TRBJ2-7; 9 nucleotides line up with TRBD1. The CDR3 length is 14 residues. Germline V gene data show CDR1 as MNHEY and CDR2 as SVGAGI. Germline trimming cut 5 bases from V and 2 bases from J; bases unmatched to any gene: 4. For the CDR3, the DNA is TGTGCCAGCAGTCTACAGGGGGCCCCCTACGAGCAGTACTTC. It translates to CASSLQGAPYEQYF.

V and J are TRBV2 and TRBJ2-7, with 13 bases fitting TRBD2. Germline trimming cut 6 bases from V and 6 bases from J; bases unmatched to any gene: 14. CDR3 length: 17 amino acids. The germline V gene has CDR1 SNHLY and CDR2 FYNNEI. For the CDR3, the DNA is TGTGCCAGCAGCCGACGGACTAGCGGGAGAGGGGGTAGCGAGCAGTACTTC. Translating gives CASSRRTSGRGGSEQYF. The full variable domain, its missing parts supplied by reference TRBV2 and TRBJ2-7, is EPEVTQTPSHQVTQMGQEVILRCVPISNHLYFYWYRQILGQKVEFLVSFYNNEISEKSEIFDDQFSVERPDGSNFTLKIRSTKLEDSAMYFCASSRRTSGRGGSEQYFGPGTRLTVT.

V usage is TRBV9 and J usage is TRBJ2-1; D perhaps matches TRBD2 (6 bases). The CDR3 runs to 15 residues. Germline loops: CDR1 SGDLS, CDR2 YYNGEE. V lost 4 bases and J lost 0, with 11 bases in between. CDR3 protein: CASSLRGSSYNEQFF. Written as DNA, the CDR3 is TGTGCCAGCAGCCTACGGGGGAGCTCCTACAATGAGCAGTTCTTC.

This chain uses TRBV6-5 with TRBJ2-3, with D possibly TRBD2 on 6 matching bases. V was shortened by 6 bases and J by 9 bases, with 13 bases between the two germline ends. Germline V CDR1 and CDR2: MNHEY, SVGAGI. CDR3 length: 12 residues. The CDR3 region has the DNA TGTGCCAGCAGGCGGCAGAGCGGGACGCAGTATTTT. This translates into CASRRQSGTQYF.

This clone showed up just a few times. This CDR3 reads CASKGAAGQYYEQYF. The CDR3 bases are TGTGCCAGCAAAGGCGCCGCGGGACAGTACTACGAGCAGTACTTC. The chain carries TRBV2 and TRBJ2-7; D is possibly TRBD1 (7 bases). CDR1 SNHLY and CDR2 FYNNEI come from the germline V gene. The CDR3 is made up of 15 amino acids. Trimming stripped 7 bases from V and 3 bases from J, with 19 bases between.

The chain links TRBV4-1 to TRBJ2-7; D uncertain. Trimming stripped 0 bases from V and 3 bases from J, with 12 bases between. Germline-derived CDR1 and CDR2 are MGHRA and YSYEKL. CDR3 size: 15 residues. CDR3 coding DNA: TGCGCCAGCAGCCAAGATGTGTTTTTGAGCTACGAGCAGTACTTC. This sequence encodes CASSQDVFLSYEQYF.

The chain has TRBV28 and TRBJ1-2; D unclear. The CDR3 spans 13 residues. Germline V gives CDR1 MDHEN, CDR2 SYDVKM. V dropped 1 base and J dropped 7 bases, with 10 bases sitting between them. CDR3 amino acids: CASSLSGDVGYTF. DNA of the CDR3: TGTGCCAGCAGTTTATCAGGTGACGTTGGCTACACCTTC.

By share, this clone counts as medium-sized (0.01 to 0.1%). V usage is TRBV28 and J usage is TRBJ1-1; 12 nucleotides match TRBD1. The CDR3 has 15 residues. V shed 5 bases, J shed 7 bases, and the junction held 8 bases outside the gene matches. Germline lookup yields CDR1 MDHEN and CDR2 SYDVKM. As DNA, the CDR3 is TGTGCCAGCAGTACAGGGACAGGGGGCTTGGATGAAGCTTTCTTT. Its translation: CASSTGTGGLDEAFF.

V is TRBV28 and J is TRBJ1-6, with D maybe TRBD1 (5 bases). The germline CDR1 and CDR2 sequences are MDHEN and SYDVKM. The CDR3 length is 15 residues. Trimming stripped 4 bases from V and 5 bases from J, with 12 bases between. In DNA, the CDR3 is TGTGCCAGCAGTTCCATGCGGGGGAATAATTCACCCCTCCACTTT. It specifies CASSSMRGNNSPLHF.

The J gene is TRBJ2-1, the V gene TRBV5-1, with D possibly matching TRBD2 (6 bases). This CDR3 has 15 amino acids. Trimming stripped 4 bases from V and 2 bases from J, with 13 bases between. CDR1 and CDR2 from the germline V gene are SGHRS and YFSETQ. CDR3 sequence reads: CASSPGGEAYNEQFF. In DNA, the CDR3 is TGCGCCAGCAGCCCCGGCGGGGAGGCCTACAATGAGCAGTTCTTC.

The chain has TRBV6-1 and TRBJ1-4; D call uncertain. CDR1 is MNHNS and CDR2 is SASEGT in the germline V gene. This CDR3 comprises 15 residues. Between the trimmed V and J ends, which lost 1 base and 2 bases, there was a span of 8 bases. The CDR3 loop reads CASSEDPRTNEKLFF. The CDR3, as DNA: TGTGCCAGCAGTGAAGACCCACGGACTAATGAAAAACTGTTTTTT.

The rearrangement joins TRBV27 to TRBJ1-5, with 9 bases aligning to TRBD1. CDR3 length equals 17 residues. V lost 3 bases, J lost 8 bases, and 14 bases stayed unmatched. Germline assignment: CDR1 MNHEY and CDR2 SMNVEV (reference sequence). The CDR3 sequence: CASSFTGTGNIVEPQHF. The CDR3 DNA follows: TGTGCCAGCAGTTTCACCGGGACAGGGAACATTGTCGAGCCCCAGCATTTT.

This clone was picked up a small number of times. This chain connects TRBV10-3 to TRBJ2-2; 11 bases are a match to TRBD2. V was pared by 4 bases and J by 6 bases, with 10 bases of the junction left unmatched. This CDR3 is built from 17 residues. From germline, CDR1 is ENHRY and CDR2 SYGVKD. The CDR3 protein is CAISVTSGMRAAGELFF. The CDR3 bases are TGTGCCATCAGTGTGACTAGCGGGATGAGGGCGGCCGGGGAGCTGTTTTTT.

The V call is TRBV11-2, the J call TRBJ2-1; possibly TRBD1 for D (6 bases). The V and J ends lost 5 bases and 3 bases respectively, with 11 bases between them. The CDR3 extends over 14 amino acids. The V gene's germline CDR1 is SGHAT and CDR2 FQNNGV. The CDR3 reads CASSPLTGYNEQFF. The CDR3 DNA follows: TGTGCCAGCAGCCCCTTGACAGGCTACAATGAGCAGTTCTTC.